The 20 T cell receptor beta chains listed next were all sequenced from one sample in a study of cytomegalovirus exposure and HLA in healthy donors. The PCR was carried out with 60 Vbeta primers and 13 Jbeta primers. Only in-frame clones appear in the TCRdb table, and some are missing; sequencing was by immunoSEQ multiplex PCR. The sample yields 200,000 to 250,000 clones, approximately 80% seen once. The sequenced sample was PBMCs. The receptors were sampled from a girl aged 2 to 9 in good health and CMV-seronegative.

V and J are TRBV10-1 and TRBJ2-2; possible D gene TRBD2, 7 bases. CDR3 length: 15 amino acids. V was pared by 2 bases and J by 6 bases, with 13 bases between. Per the germline V gene, CDR1 is WNHNN and CDR2 is SYGVQD (reference sequence). The CDR3, as DNA: TGCGCCAGCAGTGAGCGGGGGGCCGTCTCCGGGGAGCTGTTTTTT. It yields the protein CASSERGAVSGELFF.

The rearrangement uses TRBV4-2 and TRBJ2-5; D gene unclear. The CDR3 contains 14 residues. From germline, CDR1 is LGHNA and CDR2 YNFKEQ. V gave up 0 bases and J gave up 0 bases, with 5 bases separating them. The CDR3 DNA sequence: TGTGCCAGCAGCCAAGATCCCTACCAAGAGACCCAGTACTTC. Its protein is CASSQDPYQETQYF.

Here the CDR3 reads CASSEYGQGKRELFF. As DNA, the CDR3 is TGTGCCAGCAGTGAATATGGCCAGGGGAAGCGAGAACTGTTTTTT. This chain uses TRBV25-1 with TRBJ1-4; possible D gene TRBD1, 6 bases. The CDR3 contains 15 residues. The germline gives CDR1 MGHDK, CDR2 SYGVNS. Trimming stripped 0 bases from V and 12 bases from J, with 17 bases between.

This clone appeared a single time. The rearrangement uses TRBV7-2 and TRBJ2-5; 9 nucleotides agree with TRBD1. CDR1 and CDR2 from the germline V gene are SGHTA and FQGNSA. V shed 2 bases, J shed 5 bases, and the junction held 6 bases outside the gene matches. CDR3 length equals 15 residues. The CDR3 spells CASSLTGGIGETQYF. CDR3 coding DNA: TGTGCCAGCAGCTTAACAGGGGGCATCGGGGAGACCCAGTACTTC. The full variable domain, with the rest looked up from reference TRBV7-2 and TRBJ2-5, is GAGVSQSPSNKVTEKGKDVELRCDPISGHTALYWYRQSLGQGLEFLIYFQGNSAPDKSGLPSDRFSAERTGGSVSTLTIQRTQQEDSAVYLCASSLTGGIGETQYFGPGTRLLVL.

On this clone itself: Mismatch with germline at one junction end may stem from a read error. This rearrangement joins TRBV6-6 to TRBJ2-7; possible D gene TRBD1, 6 bases. The CDR3 has 13 residues. The germline CDR1 and CDR2 sequences are MNHNY and SVGAGI (reference sequence). The CDR3 reads CASSYNRDPPLSF. DNA of the CDR3: TGTGCCAGCAGTTATAACAGGGACCCCCCACTGAGCTTC.

The rearrangement uses TRBV5-4 and TRBJ2-7; TRBD1 agrees at 9 bases. CDR1 SGHNT and CDR2 YYREEE come from the germline V gene (reference sequence). The CDR3 contains 15 residues. V dropped 0 bases and J dropped 3; count of bases not matched to a gene: 4. This chain's CDR3 is CASSLGQGVIYEQYF. The CDR3 DNA is TGTGCCAGCAGCTTGGGACAGGGGGTGATCTACGAGCAGTACTTC.

The chain employs TRBV28 and TRBJ2-1; D might be TRBD2 (5 bases). Germline loops: CDR1 MDHEN, CDR2 SYDVKM. The CDR3 spans 16 residues. The V end was cut by 5 bases, the J end by 5 bases, with 19 bases between. This CDR3 is CASSPVLALIHNEQFF. The CDR3 DNA reads as TGTGCCAGCAGTCCCGTTCTAGCACTCATACACAATGAGCAGTTCTTC.

The rearrangement joins TRBV7-6 to TRBJ1-3, with D perhaps TRBD1 (6 bases). Trimming removed 4 bases at V and 7 bases at J, with 20 bases between. The V gene's germline CDR1 is SGHVS and CDR2 FNYEAQ. The CDR3 is made up of 16 amino acids. The CDR3 loop reads CASSSGPRGFRNTIYF. CDR3 DNA: TGTGCCAGCAGCTCCGGCCCGAGGGGGTTTCGGAACACCATATATTTT.

The chain combines TRBV10-3 with TRBJ1-1; TRBD1 agrees at 12 bases. The CDR3 consists of 13 residues. Per the germline V gene, CDR1 is ENHRY and CDR2 is SYGVKD. Losses at the gene ends were 11 bases for V and 7 bases for J; bases not matched to a gene: 8. The CDR3 sequence is CASLGQGAGEAFF. CDR3 bases: TGTGCCTCCCTGGGACAGGGGGCGGGTGAAGCTTTCTTT.

This clone has just one count. This chain joins TRBV29-1 and TRBJ2-2; TRBD1 is a possible D gene (6 bases). The V end was cut by 3 bases, the J end by 5 bases, with 10 bases between. Per the germline V gene, CDR1 is SQVTM and CDR2 is ANQGSEA. The CDR3 extends over 13 amino acids. CDR3 DNA sequence: TGCAGCGTTGACAGGGGCTGGACCGGGGAGCTGTTTTTT. Its translation: CSVDRGWTGELFF.

This clone was seen only a few times. This chain uses TRBV27 with TRBJ1-2, with 11 bases fitting TRBD1. In germline, CDR1 is MNHEY, CDR2 SMNVEV (reference sequence). This CDR3 contains 12 residues. Trimming took 6 bases from V and 8 from J; bases not matched to a gene: 2. The DNA for the CDR3 is TGTGCCAGCAGGGACAGGGGGCTCGGCTACACCTTC. Residues: CASRDRGLGYTF.

V and J are TRBV6-6 and TRBJ2-7; 7 nucleotides agree with TRBD2. The CDR3 is 15 amino acids. The ends lost 0 bases at V and 3 bases at J; junction bases unmatched: 5. Germline loops: CDR1 MNHNY, CDR2 SVGAGI (reference sequence). CDR3 coding DNA: TGTGCCAGCAGTTACTCCCTGGGGGGGGGCTACGAGCAGTACTTC. Translated: CASSYSLGGGYEQYF.

The rearrangement joins TRBV25-1 to TRBJ2-5, with 8 bases identical to TRBD1. Unmatched junction bases numbered 7, after V lost 8 bases and J lost 11 bases. The CDR3 length is 11 residues. Per germline, CDR1 MGHDK and CDR2 SYGVNS. DNA for the CDR3: TGTGCCAGCGGACAGGGATGGGAGCAGTACTTC. Protein product: CASGQGWEQYF.

This rearrangement joins TRBV7-9 to TRBJ2-2; 7 bases match TRBD1. Germline CDR1 and CDR2: SEHNR and FQNEAQ (reference sequence). The length of the CDR3 is 14 residues. Trimming removed 5 bases from V and 3 bases from J; junction bases left unmatched: 3. The CDR3 here is CASSPDRYTGELFF. The DNA for the CDR3 is TGTGCCAGCAGCCCGGACAGGTACACCGGGGAGCTGTTTTTT.

CDR3 coding DNA: TGTGCCAGCAGCTCAAGTTCTCCGAGCTCCTACAATGAGCAGTTCTTC. Its protein product is CASSSSSPSSYNEQFF. V is TRBV11-2 and J is TRBJ2-1; no clear D. V dropped 4 bases and J dropped 0 bases, with 13 bases sitting between them. This CDR3 spans 16 amino acids. Germline values: CDR1 SGHAT, CDR2 FQNNGV.

The J gene is TRBJ2-3, the V gene TRBV7-2, with TRBD1 matching 8 bases. This CDR3 has 15 residues. Germline lookup yields CDR1 SGHTA and CDR2 FQGNSA. Germline trimming cut 5 bases from V and 2 bases from J; bases unmatched to any gene: 6. CDR3 coding DNA: TGTGCCAGCAGCAACAGGGGGAAATACACAGATACGCAGTATTTT. Protein product: CASSNRGKYTDTQYF. Complete variable domain (other parts from reference TRBV7-2 and TRBJ2-3): GAGVSQSPSNKVTEKGKDVELRCDPISGHTALYWYRQSLGQGLEFLIYFQGNSAPDKSGLPSDRFSAERTGGSVSTLTIQRTQQEDSAVYLCASSNRGKYTDTQYFGPGTRLTVL.

The chain employs TRBV15 and TRBJ2-7, with 7 nucleotides matching TRBD2. The CDR3 has 17 amino acids. V gave up 0 bases and J gave up 5 bases; unmatched junction bases: 13. CDR1 and CDR2 (germline): LNHNV, YYDKDF (reference sequence). CDR3 DNA: TGTGCCACCAGCAGAGATCTACCGGGACGGGGGGACGACGAGCAGTACTTC. It is translated as CATSRDLPGRGDDEQYF.

V is TRBV5-1 and J is TRBJ2-7; perhaps TRBD1 as D (5 bases). The CDR3 runs to 15 residues. The V and J ends lost 0 bases and 2 bases respectively, with 12 bases between them. The germline V gene encodes CDR1 SGHRS and CDR2 YFSETQ. CDR3 bases: TGCGCCAGCAGCTTGGAGGCCAGGGATACCTACGAGCAGTACTTC. Translated, it gives CASSLEARDTYEQYF.

The chain carries TRBV9 and TRBJ1-1; D remains ambiguous. CDR1 SGDLS and CDR2 YYNGEE come from the germline V gene. The CDR3 is 15 residues long. Trimming stripped 0 bases from V and 9 bases from J, with 18 bases between. CDR3 nucleotides: TGTGCCAGCAGCGTAGAGGGAGGTAAGCCTTGGAAAGCTTTCTTT. Amino acid sequence: CASSVEGGKPWKAFF.

The chain carries TRBV5-6 and TRBJ1-2, with D unclear. The germline V gene has CDR1 SGHDT and CDR2 YYEEEE. V was pared by 4 bases and J by 7 bases, with 8 bases between. The CDR3 is 11 residues long. The CDR3 nucleotides are TGTGCCAGCAGCGGAGGATCTGGCTACACCTTC. It specifies CASSGGSGYTF.